This entry concerns a single T cell receptor beta chain. The data were obtained in a study of blood T cell repertoires in COVID-19. Study context: The origin of the acute and convalescent COVID-19 samples was the United States, Italy and Spain.

The germline V gene has CDR1 SNHLY and CDR2 FYNNEI. The CDR3 contains 14 residues. V trimming: 2 bases; J trimming: 4 bases; junction bases outside the gene matches: 4. Repertoires were generated with immunoSEQ multiplex PCR, while TCRdb's copy carries only in-frame clones and drops some. This table has a few hundred thousand clones, roughly 77% appearing once. Sequencing input: peripheral blood. V gene TRBV2 combines with J gene TRBJ1-2; 7 nucleotides align to TRBD1. The TCR comes from a woman of 80 years or more with acute or convalescent COVID-19. The CDR3 DNA sequence: TGTGCCAGCAGTGAACAGGGGGTAGGCTATGGCTACACCTTC. This encodes CASSEQGVGYGYTF. The variable domain in full, with the rest retrieved from reference TRBV2 and TRBJ1-2, is EPEVTQTPSHQVTQMGQEVILRCVPISNHLYFYWYRQILGQKVEFLVSFYNNEISEKSEIFDDQFSVERPDGSNFTLKIRSTKLEDSAMYFCASSEQGVGYGYTFGSGTRLTVV.